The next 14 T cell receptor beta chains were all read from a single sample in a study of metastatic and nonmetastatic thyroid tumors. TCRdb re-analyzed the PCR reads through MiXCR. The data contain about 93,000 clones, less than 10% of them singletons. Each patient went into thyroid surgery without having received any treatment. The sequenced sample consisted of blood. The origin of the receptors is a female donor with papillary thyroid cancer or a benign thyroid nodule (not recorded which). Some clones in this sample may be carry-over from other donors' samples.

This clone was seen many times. CDR3 loop: CASSLIKETQYF. The CDR3, as DNA: TGTGCCAGCAGTCTGATCAAGGAGACCCAGTACTTC. This chain joins TRBV28 and TRBJ2-5; D gene ambiguous. The CDR3 is 12 residues long. Germline CDR1 and CDR2: MDHEN and SYDVKM. V dropped 5 bases and J dropped 5 bases, with 9 bases sitting between them.

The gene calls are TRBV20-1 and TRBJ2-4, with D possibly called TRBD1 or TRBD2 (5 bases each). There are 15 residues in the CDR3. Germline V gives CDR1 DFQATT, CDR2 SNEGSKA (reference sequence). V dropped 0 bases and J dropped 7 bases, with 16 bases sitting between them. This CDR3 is CSARDGRDAANIQYF. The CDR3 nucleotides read TGCAGTGCTAGAGATGGCCGGGACGCGGCGAACATTCAGTACTTC.

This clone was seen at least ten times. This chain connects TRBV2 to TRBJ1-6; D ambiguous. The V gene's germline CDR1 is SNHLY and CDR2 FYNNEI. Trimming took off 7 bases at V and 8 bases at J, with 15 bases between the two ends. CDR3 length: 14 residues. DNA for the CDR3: TGTGCCAGCACCAAAAATCCGCCGTATTCACCCCTCCACTTT. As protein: CASTKNPPYSPLHF.

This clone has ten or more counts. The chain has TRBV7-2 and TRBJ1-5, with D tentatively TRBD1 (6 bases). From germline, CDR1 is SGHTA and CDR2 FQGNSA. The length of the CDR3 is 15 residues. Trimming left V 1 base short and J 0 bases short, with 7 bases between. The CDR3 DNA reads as TGTGCCAGCAGCTTAGAACAGGGTAGCAATCAGCCCCAGCATTTT. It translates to CASSLEQGSNQPQHF.

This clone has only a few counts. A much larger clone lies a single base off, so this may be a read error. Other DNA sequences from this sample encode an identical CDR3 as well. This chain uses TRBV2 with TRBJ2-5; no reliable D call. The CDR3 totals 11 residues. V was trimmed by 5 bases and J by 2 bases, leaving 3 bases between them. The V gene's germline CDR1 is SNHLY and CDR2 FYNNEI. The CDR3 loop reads CASSLQETQYF. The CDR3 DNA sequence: TGTGCCAGCAGTCTACAAGAGACCCAGTACTTC.

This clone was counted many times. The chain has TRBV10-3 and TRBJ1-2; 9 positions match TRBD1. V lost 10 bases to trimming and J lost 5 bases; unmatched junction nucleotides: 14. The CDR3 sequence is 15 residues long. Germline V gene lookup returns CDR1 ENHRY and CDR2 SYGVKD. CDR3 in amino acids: CATRYRQGEGYGYTF. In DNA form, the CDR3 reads TGTGCCACGCGATACCGACAGGGGGAGGGATATGGCTACACCTTC.

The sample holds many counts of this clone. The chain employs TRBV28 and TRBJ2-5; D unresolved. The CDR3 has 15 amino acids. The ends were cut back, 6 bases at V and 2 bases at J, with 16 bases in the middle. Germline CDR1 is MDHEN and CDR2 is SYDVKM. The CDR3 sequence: CASSPYVNLQETQYF. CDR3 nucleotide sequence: TGTGCCAGCAGCCCATATGTGAACCTGCAAGAGACCCAGTACTTC.

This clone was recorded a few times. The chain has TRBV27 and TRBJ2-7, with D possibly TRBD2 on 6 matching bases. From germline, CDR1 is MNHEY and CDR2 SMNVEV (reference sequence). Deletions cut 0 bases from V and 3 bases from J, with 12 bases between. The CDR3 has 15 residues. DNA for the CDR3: TGTGCCAGCAGTTTATCCGGCGGGGACCTCTACGAGCAGTACTTC. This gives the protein CASSLSGGDLYEQYF.

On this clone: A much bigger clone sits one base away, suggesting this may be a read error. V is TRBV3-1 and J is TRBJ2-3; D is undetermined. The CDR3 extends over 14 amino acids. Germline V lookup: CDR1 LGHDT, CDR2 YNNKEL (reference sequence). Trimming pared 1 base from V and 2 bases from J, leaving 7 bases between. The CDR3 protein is CASSQADTTDTQYF. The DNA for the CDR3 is TGTGCCAGCAGCCAAGCCGACACCACAGATACGCAGTATTTT.

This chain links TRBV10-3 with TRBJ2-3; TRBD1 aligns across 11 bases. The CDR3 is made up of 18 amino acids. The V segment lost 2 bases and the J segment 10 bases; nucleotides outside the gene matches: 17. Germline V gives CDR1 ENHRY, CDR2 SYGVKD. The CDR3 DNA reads TGTGCCATCAGTGAGCCACACACGGACAGGGGGCTCTTTAGGGCGCAGTATTTT. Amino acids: CAISEPHTDRGLFRAQYF.

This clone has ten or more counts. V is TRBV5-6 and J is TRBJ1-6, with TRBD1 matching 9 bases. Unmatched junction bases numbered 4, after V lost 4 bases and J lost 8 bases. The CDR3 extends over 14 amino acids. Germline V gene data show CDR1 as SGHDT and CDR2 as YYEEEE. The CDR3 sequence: CASSTGTGYSPLHF. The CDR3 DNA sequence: TGTGCCAGCAGCACCGGGACAGGGTATTCACCCCTCCACTTT.

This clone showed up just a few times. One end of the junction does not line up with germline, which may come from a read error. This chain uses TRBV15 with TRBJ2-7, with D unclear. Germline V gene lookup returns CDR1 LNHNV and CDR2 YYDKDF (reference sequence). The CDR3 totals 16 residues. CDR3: CSTSRDRRYSSYEQYF. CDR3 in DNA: TGTTCCACCAGCAGAGATCGGCGGTATAGCTCCTACGAGCAGTACTTC.

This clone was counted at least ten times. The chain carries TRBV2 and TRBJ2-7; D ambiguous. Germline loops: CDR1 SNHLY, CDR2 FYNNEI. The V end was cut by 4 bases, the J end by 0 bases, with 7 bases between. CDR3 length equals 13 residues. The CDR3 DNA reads TGTGCCAGCAGTGCACACAGCTCCTACGAGCAGTACTTC. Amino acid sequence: CASSAHSSYEQYF.

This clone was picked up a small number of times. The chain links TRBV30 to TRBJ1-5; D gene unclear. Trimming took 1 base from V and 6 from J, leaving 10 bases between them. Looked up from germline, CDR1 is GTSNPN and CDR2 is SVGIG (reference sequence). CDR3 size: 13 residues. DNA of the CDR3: TGTGCCTGGAGTGGTAGCGGGTCTCAGCCCCAGCATTTT. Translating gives CAWSGSGSQPQHF.